The present entry profiles one T cell receptor (beta chain) with its context. The data were obtained in a study of shared T cell receptors in the human thymus. Germline CDR1 MNHNS, CDR2 SASEGT. There are 13 residues in the CDR3. Trimming pared 6 bases from V and 3 bases from J, leaving 11 bases between. Clones were sequenced by immunoSEQ multiplex PCR, and TCRdb holds only the in-frame ones, with some missing. There are 600,000 to 900,000 clones in the sample; 80% to 90% occur only once, and 0.008% to 0.011% lies in the top ten. These same records also appear under a second study, on human thymus T cells.

This chain joins TRBV6-1 and TRBJ1-1; D is unclear. This receptor was obtained from a girl less than two years old with a congenital heart defect. Sequenced sample: thymocytes. CDR3 loop: CASRGGPYTEAFF. DNA of the CDR3: TGTGCCAGCAGGGGAGGGCCCTACACTGAAGCTTTCTTT.